The present T cell receptor beta chain was sequenced within a study of T cell responses to AZD1222 COVID-19 vaccine. The V gene end was trimmed by 5 bases and the J gene end by 10 bases; junction bases not matched to a gene: 7. Germline V CDR1 and CDR2: MNHEY, SVGEGT. The CDR3 contains 14 residues. Sequencing used immunoSEQ multiplex PCR; TCRdb keeps in-frame clones, though not all of them. This table holds around 96,000 clones, around nine tenths found once. This chain joins TRBV6-2 or TRBV6-3 and TRBJ1-6; 8 bases line up with TRBD1. This clonotype was obtained from an adult who received the AZD1222 COVID-19 vaccine. The specimen was peripheral blood, collected 28 days after the second AZD1222 dose. CDR3 DNA: TGTGCCAGCAGTCTTCTACAGGGGGAGTCACCCCTCCACTTT. Amino acid sequence: CASSLLQGESPLHF.